This section outlines one T cell receptor (beta chain) sequence together with its context. The sample carries other DNA sequences with the same CDR3. CDR1 is SGHTA and CDR2 is FQGNSA in the germline V gene. Trimming stripped 0 bases from V and 4 bases from J, with 4 bases between. This CDR3 comprises 13 residues. The sample belongs to a study of blood T cell repertoires in COVID-19. TCRdb's table, derived via immunoSEQ multiplex PCR, lists solely in-frame clones and lacks some. Of roughly 100,000 clones in the sample, roughly nine tenths are singletons; the top ten hold under 6.5%. The sequenced sample consisted of peripheral blood. The clonotype was recovered from a woman aged 50 to 60 with COVID-19, enrolled during active disease. The V gene is TRBV7-2, the J gene TRBJ1-5; D is ambiguous. This CDR3 reads CASSLAENQPQHF. The CDR3 DNA follows: TGTGCCAGCAGCTTAGCGGAGAATCAGCCCCAGCATTTT.